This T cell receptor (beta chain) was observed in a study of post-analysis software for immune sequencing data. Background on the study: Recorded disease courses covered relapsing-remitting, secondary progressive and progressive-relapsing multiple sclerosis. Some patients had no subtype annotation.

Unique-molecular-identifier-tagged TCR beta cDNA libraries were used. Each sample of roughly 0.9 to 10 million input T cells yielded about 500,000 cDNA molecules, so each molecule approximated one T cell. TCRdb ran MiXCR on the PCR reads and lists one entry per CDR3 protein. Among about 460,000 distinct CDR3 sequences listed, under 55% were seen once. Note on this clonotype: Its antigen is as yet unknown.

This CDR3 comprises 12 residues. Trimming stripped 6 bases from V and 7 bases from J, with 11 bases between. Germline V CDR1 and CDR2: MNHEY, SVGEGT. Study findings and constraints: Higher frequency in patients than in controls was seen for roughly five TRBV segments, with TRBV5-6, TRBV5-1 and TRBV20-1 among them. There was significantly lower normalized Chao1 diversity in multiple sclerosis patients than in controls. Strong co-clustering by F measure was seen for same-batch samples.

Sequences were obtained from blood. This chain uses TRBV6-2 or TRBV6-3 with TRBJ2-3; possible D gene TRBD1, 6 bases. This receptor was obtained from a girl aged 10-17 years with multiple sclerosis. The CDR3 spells CASSFGQNTQYF. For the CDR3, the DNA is TGTGCCAGCAGCTTCGGACAGAATACGCAGTATTTT.